This T cell receptor beta chain was sequenced during a study of T-cell memory formation after mild COVID-19. Findings of the study overall: The study found balanced CD4/CD8 in clones contracting day 15 to 85 and a CD4+ lean in later expanders. Pre-infection memory held some responding clones, suggesting pre-existing cross-reactive T cells responded. A second wave of clones peaked on day 37, and their SARS-CoV-2 specificity went unconfirmed.

Libraries for TCRalpha and TCRbeta carried sample barcodes and unique molecular identifiers via 5'RACE. From the 5' RACE reads, TCRdb called clonotypes with MiXCR, one entry per CDR3 protein. This table has just under 350,000 distinct CDR3 sequences, 10% to 15% appearing once. Germline CDR1 is SGHRS and CDR2 is YFSETQ. This CDR3 has 14 amino acids. Trimming pared 0 bases from V and 5 bases from J, leaving 11 bases between. In the case of this clonotype: The target antigen is unknown.

Source material: PBMCs or a T cell subset sorted from them (not recorded which). The TCR comes from a man aged 18-30 years who had mild COVID-19 (a few samples of this study predate the infection). Cell type and time point are not known. This chain connects TRBV5-1 to TRBJ2-5; D is possibly TRBD1 or TRBD2 (5 bases each). CDR3 region: CASSLGGPKETQYF. In DNA form, the CDR3 reads TGCGCCAGCAGCTTGGGGGGACCGAAGGAGACCCAGTACTTC.